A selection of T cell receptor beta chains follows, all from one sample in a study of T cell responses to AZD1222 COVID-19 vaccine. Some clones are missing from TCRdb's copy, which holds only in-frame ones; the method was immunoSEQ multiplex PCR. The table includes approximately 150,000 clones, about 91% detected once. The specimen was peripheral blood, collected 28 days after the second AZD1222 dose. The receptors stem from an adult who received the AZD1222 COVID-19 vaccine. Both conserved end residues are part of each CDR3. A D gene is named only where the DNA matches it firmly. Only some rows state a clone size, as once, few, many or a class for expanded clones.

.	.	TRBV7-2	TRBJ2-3	TGTGCCAGCAGCTTAGCGGGGGCCCCCACAGATACGCAGTATTTT	CASSLAGAPTDTQYF
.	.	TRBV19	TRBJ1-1	TGTGCCCCGGACAGAAACAACACTGAAGCTTTCTTT	CAPDRNNTEAFF
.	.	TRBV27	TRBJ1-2	TGTGCCAGCAGTTTTGTCGGGCGAGAGAACTATGGCTACACCTTC	CASSFVGRENYGYTF
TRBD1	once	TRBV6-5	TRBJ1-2	TGTGCCAGCAGATCGGGACAGAACTATGGCTACACCTTC	CASRSGQNYGYTF
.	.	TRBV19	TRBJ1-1	TGTGCCAGTAGGGAGGGCCCGAGGGAAGACGCTGAAGCTTTCTTT	CASREGPREDAEAFF
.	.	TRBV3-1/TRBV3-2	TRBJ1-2	TGTGCCAGCAGCCAAACCAGGACGGACTATGGCTACACCTTC	CASSQTRTDYGYTF
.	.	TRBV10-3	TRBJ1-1	TGTGCCATCAGTGAGTCGAAGGGCAGGATGAACACTGAAGCTTTCTTT	CAISESKGRMNTEAFF
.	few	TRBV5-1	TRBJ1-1	TGCGCCAGCAGCTTGACACAGGCGAACACTGAAGCTTTCTTT	CASSLTQANTEAFF
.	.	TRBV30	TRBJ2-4	TGTGCCTGGAGTAAGGGGGGGGGACTAGCCAAAAACATTCAGTACTTC	CAWSKGGGLAKNIQYF
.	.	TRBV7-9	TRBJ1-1	TGTGCCAGCAGCTTAGGACTCGGGAACACTGAAGCTTTCTTT	CASSLGLGNTEAFF
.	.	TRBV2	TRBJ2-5	TGTGCCAGCAGTGGACCGACACAGCAAGAGACCCAGTACTTC	CASSGPTQQETQYF
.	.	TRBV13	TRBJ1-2	TGTGCCAGCAGCTTAGAGCGGGGGGCAAACTATGGCTACACCTTC	CASSLERGANYGYTF
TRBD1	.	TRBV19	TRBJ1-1	TGTGCCAGTCTACAGGGGGTGTATACTGAAGCTTTCTTT	CASLQGVYTEAFF
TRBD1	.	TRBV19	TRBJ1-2	TGTGCCAGTAGCGTTTCCTCGACAGGGGAGTTTGGCTACACCTTC	CASSVSSTGEFGYTF
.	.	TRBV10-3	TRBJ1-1	TGTGCCATCAGTGACAGGTGGGACACTGAAGCTTTCTTT	CAISDRWDTEAFF
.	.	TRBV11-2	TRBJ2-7	TGTGCCAGCAGCTCACTATATGGCACCGGGTCCCGGAACGAGCAGTACTTC	CASSSLYGTGSRNEQYF
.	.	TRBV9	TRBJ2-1	TGTGCCAGCTCCAAGGGGGGAAATGAGCAGTTCTTC	CASSKGGNEQFF